What follows describes a single T cell receptor (beta chain). These data are taken from a study of control samples from healthy donors and cancer patients. Germline CDR1 SGHVS, CDR2 FQNEAQ. This CDR3 has 16 residues. Trimming cost V 0 bases and J 0 bases, with 11 bases left between them. Clones were read by immunoSEQ multiplex PCR, and TCRdb kept only the in-frame ones, dropping some. Of about 89,000 clones listed, 86% are singletons. The V and J genes are TRBV7-8 and TRBJ1-2, with D uncertain. The receptor was isolated from a man younger than 45 in good health. Sequencing input: blood. The CDR3 loop is CASSLALAAPNYGYTF. The CDR3 bases are TGTGCCAGCAGCTTAGCGCTGGCAGCACCTAACTATGGCTACACCTTC.